The clone carrying this TCR beta chain was counted only a few times. RNA was extracted from more than 2 ml of whole blood of healthy adults. A UMI-containing oligonucleotide was joined by 3' ligation to the TCR cDNA template. Unsorted total RNA, about 1 to 1000 ng, was DNase treated before reverse transcription. Blood and skin TCR RNA was reverse transcribed with alpha and beta constant primers. The SP2 primer and nested alpha and beta constant region primers amplified ligated cDNA in four rounds. MiXCR, applied by TCRdb to the 5' RACE reads, yields one record per CDR3 protein. This sample has 20,000 to 25,000 distinct CDR3 sequences, with around 3.9% found just once. The sample comes from a study of naive and memory T cell subsets. This CDR3 has 17 amino acids. Unmatched junction bases numbered 2, after V lost 0 bases and J lost 0 bases. CDR1 and CDR2 (germline): MNHNY, SVGAGI (reference sequence).

The clonotype originates from a male donor in good health. The rearrangement joins TRBV6-6 to TRBJ2-7; 13 nucleotides agree with TRBD2. The CDR3 reads CASSYSRTSGSSYEQYF. The DNA for the CDR3 is TGTGCCAGCAGTTACTCGAGGACTAGCGGGAGCTCCTACGAGCAGTACTTC.